One and the same sample provided the 25 T cell receptor beta chains below, sequenced in a study of T cells after yellow fever vaccination. TCRdb ran MiXCR on the 5' RACE reads and lists one entry per CDR3 protein. Of 400,000 to 650,000 distinct CDR3 sequences in the sample, roughly 22% were seen once. The sequenced sample was PBMCs, obtained 21 days after the first yellow fever vaccination. All receptors derive from a man between 18 and 29 years old who received the YFV17D yellow fever vaccine.

The rearrangement uses TRBV18 and TRBJ2-1; 11 bases align to TRBD2. Germline lookup yields CDR1 KGHSH and CDR2 LQKENI. After removal of 4 bases from V and 5 bases from J, the junction contained 4 bases not matched to a gene. CDR3 length: 15 amino acids. The CDR3 nucleotides are TGTGCCAGCTCACTCCGGGGACTAGCGGACAATGAGCAGTTCTTC. Residues: CASSLRGLADNEQFF.

The chain uses TRBV18 and TRBJ2-5, with 9 bases aligning to TRBD2. This CDR3 has 14 residues. CDR1 KGHSH and CDR2 LQKENI come from the germline V gene. The ends lost 4 bases at V and 5 bases at J; junction bases unmatched: 5. CDR3 loop: CASSQGLAPETQYF. DNA of the CDR3: TGTGCCAGCTCACAGGGACTAGCCCCGGAGACCCAGTACTTC.

This clonotype was seen more than once but under ten times. The chain is built from TRBV4-1 and TRBJ2-7; D call uncertain. The CDR3 has 17 residues. Trimming removed 0 bases from V and 3 bases from J, with 18 bases in between. The germline V gene has CDR1 MGHRA and CDR2 YSYEKL. CDR3 nucleotide sequence: TGCGCCAGCAGCCAAGATTTTTATTGGCCCCTTTACTACGAGCAGTACTTC. Translating gives CASSQDFYWPLYYEQYF.

The chain combines TRBV6-2 or TRBV6-3 with TRBJ2-3, with 8 bases matching TRBD1. V shed 6 bases and J 6 bases; nucleotides not matched to a gene: 11. The CDR3 contains 15 residues. CDR1 MNHEY and CDR2 SVGEGT come from the germline V gene. Here the CDR3 reads CASRPDRGPQDTQYF. The CDR3 DNA reads TGTGCCAGCAGGCCTGACAGGGGCCCGCAGGATACGCAGTATTTT.

The chain couples TRBV7-9 to TRBJ2-6, with 8 bases that match TRBD1. Losses at the gene ends were 5 bases for V and 3 bases for J; bases not matched to a gene: 9. The CDR3 totals 17 residues. The germline V gene encodes CDR1 SEHNR and CDR2 FQNEAQ (reference sequence). CDR3: CASSPEAGGFGANVLTF. The CDR3 nucleotides are TGTGCCAGCAGCCCCGAGGCAGGGGGCTTTGGGGCCAACGTCCTGACTTTC.

This clonotype was observed a handful of times. The chain uses TRBV3-1 and TRBJ1-1; D unclear. V was trimmed by 0 bases and J by 8 bases, leaving 7 bases between them. Germline CDR1 LGHDT, CDR2 YNNKEL (reference sequence). This CDR3 region has 12 residues. The CDR3 reads CASSQERQEAFF. The CDR3 coding sequence is TGTGCCAGCAGCCAAGAGAGGCAGGAAGCTTTCTTT.

V gene TRBV7-2 combines with J gene TRBJ1-4; unclear D gene. Trimming shortened V by 5 bases and J by 3 bases, and 13 bases separated the two germline ends. The germline V gene encodes CDR1 SGHTA and CDR2 FQGNSA. This CDR3 spans 15 amino acids. CDR3 protein: CASSRGSGANEKLFF. CDR3 DNA sequence: TGTGCCAGCAGCCGCGGATCTGGGGCTAATGAAAAACTGTTTTTT.

The genes are TRBV5-5 and TRBJ2-1, with no clear D. Trimming shortened V by 3 bases and J by 3 bases, and 16 bases separated the two germline ends. The CDR3 covers 16 residues. CDR1 is SGHKS and CDR2 is YYEKEE in the germline V gene (reference sequence). The CDR3 nucleotides read TGTGCCAGCAGCTCCGTACAGTCCATGTTCTACAATGAGCAGTTCTTC. This gives the protein CASSSVQSMFYNEQFF.

Only a few counts were recorded for this clonotype. This chain connects TRBV3-1 to TRBJ1-2, with 10 nucleotides matching TRBD1. The V gene's germline CDR1 is LGHDT and CDR2 YNNKEL (reference sequence). J was trimmed by 7 bases and V by 1 base; bases with no gene match: 0. The CDR3 length is 13 residues. DNA for the CDR3: TGTGCCAGCAGCCAAGGGGACAGGGGTGGCTACACCTTC. It translates to CASSQGDRGGYTF.

This sequence joins TRBV20-1 and TRBJ2-5; 8 nucleotides align to TRBD1. Germline trimming cut 5 bases from V and 1 base from J; bases unmatched to any gene: 9. There are 15 residues in the CDR3. From germline, CDR1 is DFQATT and CDR2 SNEGSKA (reference sequence). CDR3 residues: CSAYPLQGGQETQYF. In nucleotides, the CDR3 is TGCAGTGCTTATCCCTTACAGGGGGGCCAAGAGACCCAGTACTTC.

The chain is built from TRBV6-2 or TRBV6-3 and TRBJ2-6; D is unclear. V lost 2 bases, J lost 1 base, and 6 bases lay in between. The V gene's germline CDR1 is MNHEY and CDR2 SVGEGT. The length of the CDR3 is 15 residues. CDR3 protein: CASSYGVSGANVLTF. CDR3 bases: TGTGCCAGCAGTTACGGTGTATCTGGGGCCAACGTCCTGACTTTC.

This clonotype was seen more than once but under ten times. The CDR3 DNA reads as TGTGCCAGCAGCAATAGCGGGGGAGGAGATACGCAGTATTTT. This gives the protein CASSNSGGGDTQYF. The gene calls are TRBV4-2 and TRBJ2-3, with 9 bases that match TRBD2. This CDR3 comprises 14 residues. Trimming removed 5 bases from V and 5 bases from J; junction bases left unmatched: 5. CDR1 and CDR2 (germline): LGHNA, YNFKEQ.

The chain couples TRBV4-2 to TRBJ2-3; D perhaps matches TRBD2 (5 bases). Germline CDR1 and CDR2: LGHNA and YNFKEQ. V gave up 0 bases and J gave up 5 bases, with 18 bases separating them. The CDR3 runs to 17 residues. This CDR3 is CASSQDGELGLKDTQYF. Here the CDR3 DNA reads TGTGCCAGCAGCCAAGATGGGGAGTTAGGACTCAAAGATACGCAGTATTTT.

This clonotype was counted between two and nine times. The V call is TRBV7-9, the J call TRBJ1-4; TRBD1 aligns across 7 bases. Germline CDR1 reads SEHNR; CDR2 reads FQNEAQ (reference sequence). This CDR3 comprises 14 residues. The trim removed 3 bases at V and 10 bases at J, leaving 8 bases unmatched. The CDR3 here is CASSLDRRLGKLFF. CDR3 coding DNA: TGTGCCAGCAGCTTGGACAGGAGATTGGGAAAACTGTTTTTT.

The sample holds a few counts of this clonotype. The genes are TRBV19 and TRBJ1-2, with D hard to call. CDR3 size: 12 residues. V gave up 2 bases and J gave up 3 bases, with 4 bases separating them. Per germline, CDR1 LNHDA and CDR2 SQIVND (reference sequence). As DNA, the CDR3 is TGTGCCAGTAGTATATCGTACTATGGCTACACCTTC. It translates to CASSISYYGYTF.

This clonotype appeared a few times. The V call is TRBV7-9, the J call TRBJ1-1, with D unclear. Germline loops: CDR1 SEHNR, CDR2 FQNEAQ (reference sequence). The CDR3 is made up of 13 amino acids. The V gene lost 6 bases and the J gene lost 1 base, with 9 bases spanning the gap. The CDR3 DNA sequence: TGTGCCAGCAGTGGTCAACCGAACACTGAAGCTTTCTTT. It specifies CASSGQPNTEAFF.

This clonotype occurred a few times. This sequence joins TRBV15 and TRBJ2-5; D is tentatively TRBD1 or TRBD2 (5 bases each). The CDR3 contains 16 residues. V gave up 0 bases and J gave up 3 bases, with 14 bases separating them. Looked up from germline, CDR1 is LNHNV and CDR2 is YYDKDF (reference sequence). CDR3 sequence: CATSRDLPGTEETQYF. The DNA for the CDR3 is TGTGCCACCAGCAGAGACCTCCCCGGGACGGAAGAGACCCAGTACTTC.

This chain connects TRBV12-5 to TRBJ2-5; D call uncertain. Per germline, CDR1 LGHNT and CDR2 FRNRAP. The V end lost 6 bases, the J end lost 0 bases, and 14 bases lay between the germline ends. CDR3 length: 15 amino acids. CDR3 DNA: TGTGCTAGTGGGACTGCGCGCGTGAACCAAGAGACCCAGTACTTC. Amino acid sequence: CASGTARVNQETQYF. Combining the CDR3 with reference TRBV12-5 and TRBJ2-5 gives the whole variable domain DARVTQTPRHKVTEMGQEVTMRCQPILGHNTVFWYRQTMMQGLELLAYFRNRAPLDDSGMPKDRFSAEMPDATLATLKIQPSEPRDSAVYFCASGTARVNQETQYFGPGTRLLVL.

J is TRBJ2-3 and V is TRBV5-1; D is uncertain. Germline loops: CDR1 SGHRS, CDR2 YFSETQ. Trimming pared 7 bases from V and 1 base from J, leaving 13 bases between. CDR3 length: 14 residues. The CDR3 nucleotides are TGCGCCAGCTATAATAATCTCCGCACAGATACGCAGTATTTT. It specifies CASYNNLRTDTQYF.

This clonotype occurred a few times. The chain joins TRBV7-8 to TRBJ2-1, with TRBD2 matching over 7 bases. Trimming took 4 bases from V and 4 from J; bases not matched to a gene: 4. Germline loops: CDR1 SGHVS, CDR2 FQNEAQ. The CDR3 is 14 amino acids. The CDR3 DNA sequence: TGTGCCAGCAGCTCTAGCGGAGATTACAATGAGCAGTTCTTC. It specifies CASSSSGDYNEQFF.

The chain couples TRBV5-1 to TRBJ1-2; the D gene is possibly TRBD1 (5 bases). CDR1 and CDR2 from the germline V gene are SGHRS and YFSETQ. The CDR3 runs to 15 residues. The V and J ends lost 0 bases and 2 bases respectively, with 11 bases between them. The CDR3 DNA reads as TGCGCCAGCAGCTTGGGGGGCCTTGGGAACTATGGCTACACCTTC. Translation: CASSLGGLGNYGYTF.

This clonotype was counted only a few times. This chain joins TRBV27 and TRBJ2-7; 8 bases agree with TRBD2. The germline gives CDR1 MNHEY, CDR2 SMNVEV (reference sequence). V dropped 2 bases and J dropped 4; count of bases not matched to a gene: 7. This CDR3 is 15 amino acids long. CDR3 sequence reads: CASSLQAGVSYEQYV. The DNA of the CDR3 is TGTGCCAGCAGTTTACAAGCGGGGGTTTCGTACGAGCAGTACGTC.

The chain joins TRBV4-3 to TRBJ2-1; D is uncertain. CDR1 is LGHNA and CDR2 is YSLEER in the germline V gene. The CDR3 consists of 15 residues. V lost 4 bases to trimming and J lost 0 bases, with 10 bases between them. CDR3 protein: CASSPRHFSYNEQFF. CDR3 nucleotide sequence: TGCGCCAGCAGCCCGCGACACTTCTCCTACAATGAGCAGTTCTTC.

V usage is TRBV29-1 and J usage is TRBJ1-1; D remains ambiguous. V dropped 8 bases and J dropped 5 bases, with 15 bases sitting between them. Germline V lookup: CDR1 SQVTM, CDR2 ANQGSEA. The CDR3 consists of 12 residues. This chain's CDR3 is CSIDQGYTEAFF. DNA of the CDR3: TGCAGCATAGATCAAGGCTATACTGAAGCTTTCTTT. The full variable domain, in which reference TRBV29-1 and TRBJ1-1 provide the parts outside the CDR3, is SAVISQKPSRDICQRGTSLTIQCQVDSQVTMMFWYRQQPGQSLTLIATANQGSEATYESGFVIDKFPISRPNLTFSTLTVSNMSPEDSSIYLCSIDQGYTEAFFGQGTRLTVV.

V usage is TRBV20-1 and J usage is TRBJ1-5; D gene ambiguous. V lost 1 base and J 4 bases, leaving 8 bases between the germline ends. CDR1 and CDR2 (germline): DFQATT, SNEGSKA (reference sequence). This CDR3 is built from 13 residues. The CDR3 sequence is CSARGSGNQPQHF. The CDR3 bases are TGCAGTGCTAGAGGGTCGGGGAATCAGCCCCAGCATTTT.